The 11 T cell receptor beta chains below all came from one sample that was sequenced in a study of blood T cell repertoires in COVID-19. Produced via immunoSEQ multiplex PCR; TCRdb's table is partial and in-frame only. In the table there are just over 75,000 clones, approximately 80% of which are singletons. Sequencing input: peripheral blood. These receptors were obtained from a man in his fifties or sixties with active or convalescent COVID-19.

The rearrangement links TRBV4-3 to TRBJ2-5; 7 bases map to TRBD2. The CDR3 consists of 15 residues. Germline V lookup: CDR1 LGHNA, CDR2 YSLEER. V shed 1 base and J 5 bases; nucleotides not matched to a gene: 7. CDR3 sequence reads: CASSQGGGTLETQYF. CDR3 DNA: TGCGCCAGCAGCCAAGGGGGAGGGACCTTGGAGACCCAGTACTTC.

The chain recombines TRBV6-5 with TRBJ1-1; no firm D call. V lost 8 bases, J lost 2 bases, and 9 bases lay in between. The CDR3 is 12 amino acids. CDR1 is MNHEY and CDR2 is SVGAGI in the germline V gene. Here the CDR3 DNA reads TGTGCCAGCGAGTCCGAAAACACTGAAGCTTTCTTT. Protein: CASESENTEAFF.

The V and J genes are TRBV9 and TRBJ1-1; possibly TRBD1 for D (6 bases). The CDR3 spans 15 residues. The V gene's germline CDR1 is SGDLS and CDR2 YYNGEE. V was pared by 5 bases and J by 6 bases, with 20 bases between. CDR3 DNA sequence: TGTGCCAGCAGTTTAACGGGGGGCGCGGTACCTGAAGCTTTCTTT. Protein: CASSLTGGAVPEAFF.

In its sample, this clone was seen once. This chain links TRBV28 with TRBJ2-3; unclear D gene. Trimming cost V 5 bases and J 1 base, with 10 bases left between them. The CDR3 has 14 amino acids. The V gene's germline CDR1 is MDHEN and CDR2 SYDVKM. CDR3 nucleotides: TGTGCCAGCAGTACCACTACTCGCACAGATACGCAGTATTTT. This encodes CASSTTTRTDTQYF.

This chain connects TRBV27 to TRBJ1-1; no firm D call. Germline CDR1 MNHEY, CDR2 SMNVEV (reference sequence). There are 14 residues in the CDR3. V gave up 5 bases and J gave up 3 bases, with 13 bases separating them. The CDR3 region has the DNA TGTGCCAGCAGTCCCAGGCATGAAGACACTGAAGCTTTCTTT. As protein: CASSPRHEDTEAFF.

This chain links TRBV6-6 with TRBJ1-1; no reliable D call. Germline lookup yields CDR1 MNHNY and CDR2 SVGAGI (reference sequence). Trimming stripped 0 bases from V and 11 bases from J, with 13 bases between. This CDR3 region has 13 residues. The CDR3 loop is CASSYSEGMEAFF. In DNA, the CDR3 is TGTGCCAGCAGTTACTCGGAGGGCATGGAGGCTTTCTTT.

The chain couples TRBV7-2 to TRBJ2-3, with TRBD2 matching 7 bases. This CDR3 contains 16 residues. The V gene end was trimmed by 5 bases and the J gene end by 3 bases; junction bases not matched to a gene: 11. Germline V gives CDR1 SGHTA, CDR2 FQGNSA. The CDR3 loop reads CASSPPGLAATDTQYF. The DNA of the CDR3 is TGTGCCAGCAGCCCCCCCGGGCTAGCGGCTACAGATACGCAGTATTTT. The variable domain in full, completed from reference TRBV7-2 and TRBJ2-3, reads GAGVSQSPSNKVTEKGKDVELRCDPISGHTALYWYRQSLGQGLEFLIYFQGNSAPDKSGLPSDRFSAERTGGSVSTLTIQRTQQEDSAVYLCASSPPGLAATDTQYFGPGTRLTVL.

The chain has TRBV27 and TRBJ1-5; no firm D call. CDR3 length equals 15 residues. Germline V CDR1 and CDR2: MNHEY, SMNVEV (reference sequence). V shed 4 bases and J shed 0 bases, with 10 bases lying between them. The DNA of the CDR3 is TGTGCCAGCAGTTCTACAGTTAATAGCAATCAGCCCCAGCATTTT. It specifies CASSSTVNSNQPQHF.

CDR3 DNA sequence: TGTGCCAGCAGTCTGAGTAAGAATGAGCAGTTCTTC. As protein: CASSLSKNEQFF. V usage is TRBV12-3 or TRBV12-4 and J usage is TRBJ2-1; D is uncertain. V lost 5 bases and J lost 7, with 9 bases in between. CDR3 size: 12 residues.

The CDR3 nucleotides are TGTGCCTGGAGTCCCCCGACGGGACACCTGAACACTGAAGCTTTCTTT. It specifies CAWSPPTGHLNTEAFF. The chain is built from TRBV30 and TRBJ1-1; the D gene is possibly TRBD1 (6 bases). Per the germline V gene, CDR1 is GTSNPN and CDR2 is SVGIG (reference sequence). V lost 2 bases and J 0 bases, leaving 16 bases between the germline ends. CDR3 length: 16 amino acids.

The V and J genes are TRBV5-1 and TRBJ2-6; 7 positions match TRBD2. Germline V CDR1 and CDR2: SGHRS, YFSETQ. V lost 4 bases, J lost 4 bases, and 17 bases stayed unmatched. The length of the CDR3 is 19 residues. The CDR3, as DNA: TGCGCCAGCAGCCGTCGTTGGAGCGGGGACCTGGGGGGGGCCAACGTCCTGACTTTC. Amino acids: CASSRRWSGDLGGANVLTF.